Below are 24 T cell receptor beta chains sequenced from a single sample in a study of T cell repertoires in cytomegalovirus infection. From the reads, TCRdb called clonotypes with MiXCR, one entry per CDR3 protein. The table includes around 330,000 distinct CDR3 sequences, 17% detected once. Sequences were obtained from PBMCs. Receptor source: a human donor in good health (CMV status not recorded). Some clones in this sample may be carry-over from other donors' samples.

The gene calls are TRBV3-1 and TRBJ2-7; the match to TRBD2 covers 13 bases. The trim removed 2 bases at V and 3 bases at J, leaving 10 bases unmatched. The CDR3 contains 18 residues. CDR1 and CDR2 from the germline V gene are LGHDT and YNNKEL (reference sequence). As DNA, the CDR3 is TGTGCCAGCAGCCAAAACTTCGGGACTAGCGGGAACCTCTACGAGCAGTACTTC. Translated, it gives CASSQNFGTSGNLYEQYF.

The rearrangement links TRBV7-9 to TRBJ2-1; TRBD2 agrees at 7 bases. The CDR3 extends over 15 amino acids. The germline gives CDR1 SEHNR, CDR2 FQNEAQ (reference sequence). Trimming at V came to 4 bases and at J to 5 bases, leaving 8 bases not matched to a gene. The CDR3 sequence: CASSWGGEPHNEQFF. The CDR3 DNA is TGTGCCAGCAGCTGGGGGGGGGAACCCCACAATGAGCAGTTCTTC. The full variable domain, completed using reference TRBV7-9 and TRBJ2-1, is DTGVSQNPRHKITKRGQNVTFRCDPISEHNRLYWYRQTLGQGPEFLTYFQNEAQLEKSRLLSDRFSAERPKGSFSTLEIQRTEQGDSAMYLCASSWGGEPHNEQFFGPGTRLTVL.

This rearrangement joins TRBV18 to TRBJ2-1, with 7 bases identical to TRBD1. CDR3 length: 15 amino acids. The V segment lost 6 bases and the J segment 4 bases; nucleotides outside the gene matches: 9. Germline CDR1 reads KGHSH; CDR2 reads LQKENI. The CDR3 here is CASSYRDSTYNEQFF. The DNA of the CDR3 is TGTGCCAGCTCGTACCGGGACAGTACTTACAATGAGCAGTTCTTC.

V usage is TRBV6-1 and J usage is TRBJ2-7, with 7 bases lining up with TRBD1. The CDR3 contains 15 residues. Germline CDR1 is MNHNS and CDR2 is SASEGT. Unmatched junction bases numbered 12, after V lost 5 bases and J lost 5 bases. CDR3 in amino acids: CASSPTGWEGDEQYF. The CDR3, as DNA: TGTGCCAGCAGTCCGACAGGGTGGGAAGGGGACGAGCAGTACTTC.

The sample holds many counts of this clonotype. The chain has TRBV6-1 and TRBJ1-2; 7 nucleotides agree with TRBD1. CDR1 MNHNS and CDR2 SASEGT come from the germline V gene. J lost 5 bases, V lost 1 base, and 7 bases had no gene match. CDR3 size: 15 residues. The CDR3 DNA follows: TGTGCCAGCAGTGAAGTTGGCAGGGGGGCGTATGGCTACACCTTC. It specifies CASSEVGRGAYGYTF.

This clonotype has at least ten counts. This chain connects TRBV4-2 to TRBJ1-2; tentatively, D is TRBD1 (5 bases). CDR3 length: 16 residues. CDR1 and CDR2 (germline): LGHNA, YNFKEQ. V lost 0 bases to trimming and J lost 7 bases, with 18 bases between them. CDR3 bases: TGTGCCAGCAGCCAAGAATTCACAGGCGACGTGCCTGGCTACACCTTC. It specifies CASSQEFTGDVPGYTF.

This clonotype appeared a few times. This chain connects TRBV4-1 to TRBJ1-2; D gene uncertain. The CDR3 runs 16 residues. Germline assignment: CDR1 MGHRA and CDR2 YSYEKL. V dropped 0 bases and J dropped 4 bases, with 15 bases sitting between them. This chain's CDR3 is CASSQDSSASSYGYTF. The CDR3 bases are TGCGCCAGCAGCCAAGATTCGAGTGCCAGCTCCTATGGCTACACCTTC.

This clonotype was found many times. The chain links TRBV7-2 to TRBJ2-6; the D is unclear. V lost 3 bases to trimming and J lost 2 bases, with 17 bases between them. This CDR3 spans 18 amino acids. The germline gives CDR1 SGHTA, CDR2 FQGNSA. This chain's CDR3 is CASSFVGSPFPGANVLTF. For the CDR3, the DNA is TGTGCCAGCAGCTTCGTCGGGTCCCCGTTCCCTGGGGCCAACGTCCTGACTTTC.

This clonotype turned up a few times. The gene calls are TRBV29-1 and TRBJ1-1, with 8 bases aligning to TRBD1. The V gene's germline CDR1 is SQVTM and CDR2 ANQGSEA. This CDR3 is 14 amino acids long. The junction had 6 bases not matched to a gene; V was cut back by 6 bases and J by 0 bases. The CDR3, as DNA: TGCAGCGTGATGGGGACAGGACTGAACACTGAAGCTTTCTTT. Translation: CSVMGTGLNTEAFF.

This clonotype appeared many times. The CDR3 nucleotides read TGTGCCAGCAGCATGAGGGCGGGGGCTCACTATGGCTACACCTTC. Encoded protein: CASSMRAGAHYGYTF. J is TRBJ1-2 and V is TRBV28, with a weak D call TRBD1 (6 bases). From germline, CDR1 is MDHEN and CDR2 SYDVKM. CDR3 length: 15 amino acids. With 6 bases removed from V and 3 bases from J, the gap between germline ends came to 17 bases.

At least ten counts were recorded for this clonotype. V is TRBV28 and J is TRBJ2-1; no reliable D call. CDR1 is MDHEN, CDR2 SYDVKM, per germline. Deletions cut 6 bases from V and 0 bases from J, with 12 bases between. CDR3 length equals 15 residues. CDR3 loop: CASRMGYFSYNEQFF. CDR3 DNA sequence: TGTGCCAGCAGGATGGGATACTTCTCCTACAATGAGCAGTTCTTC.

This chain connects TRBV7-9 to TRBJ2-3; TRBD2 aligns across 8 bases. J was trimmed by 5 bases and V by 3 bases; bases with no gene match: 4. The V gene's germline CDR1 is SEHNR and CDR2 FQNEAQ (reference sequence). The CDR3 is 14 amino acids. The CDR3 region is CASSFRAGGDTQYF. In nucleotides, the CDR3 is TGTGCCAGCAGCTTCCGCGCGGGGGGAGATACGCAGTATTTT.

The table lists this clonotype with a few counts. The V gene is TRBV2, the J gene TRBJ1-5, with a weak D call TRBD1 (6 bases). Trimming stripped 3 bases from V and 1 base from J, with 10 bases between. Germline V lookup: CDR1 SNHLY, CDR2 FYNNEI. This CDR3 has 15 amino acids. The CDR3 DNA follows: TGTGCCAGCAGTGAGGCAGGGGACAGCAATCAGCCCCAGCATTTT. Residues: CASSEAGDSNQPQHF. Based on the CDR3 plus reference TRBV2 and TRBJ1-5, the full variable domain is EPEVTQTPSHQVTQMGQEVILRCVPISNHLYFYWYRQILGQKVEFLVSFYNNEISEKSEIFDDQFSVERPDGSNFTLKIRSTKLEDSAMYFCASSEAGDSNQPQHFGDGTRLSIL.

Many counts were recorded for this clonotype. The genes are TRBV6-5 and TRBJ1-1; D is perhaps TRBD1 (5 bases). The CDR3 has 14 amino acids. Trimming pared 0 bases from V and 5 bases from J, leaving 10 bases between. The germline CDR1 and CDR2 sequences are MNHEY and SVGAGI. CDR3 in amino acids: CASSYSGGRTEAFF. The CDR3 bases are TGTGCCAGCAGTTACTCGGGGGGACGGACTGAAGCTTTCTTT.

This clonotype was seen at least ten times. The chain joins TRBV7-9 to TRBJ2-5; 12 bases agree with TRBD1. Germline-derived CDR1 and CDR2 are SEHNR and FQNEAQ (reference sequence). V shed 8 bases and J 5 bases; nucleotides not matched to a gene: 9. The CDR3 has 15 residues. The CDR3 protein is CASETRDRGLETQYF. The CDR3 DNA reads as TGTGCCAGCGAAACCAGGGACAGGGGGCTGGAGACCCAGTACTTC.

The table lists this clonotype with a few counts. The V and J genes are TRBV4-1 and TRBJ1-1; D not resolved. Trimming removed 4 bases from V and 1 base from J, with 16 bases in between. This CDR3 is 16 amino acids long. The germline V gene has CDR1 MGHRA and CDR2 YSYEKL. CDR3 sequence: CASSPPGGVQNTEAFF. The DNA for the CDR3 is TGCGCCAGCAGCCCCCCAGGAGGAGTACAGAACACTGAAGCTTTCTTT.

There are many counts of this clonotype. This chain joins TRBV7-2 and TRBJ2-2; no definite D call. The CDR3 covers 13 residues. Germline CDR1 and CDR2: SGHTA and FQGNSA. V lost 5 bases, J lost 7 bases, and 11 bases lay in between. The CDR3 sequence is CASSPGPFGELFF. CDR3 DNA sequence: TGTGCCAGCAGCCCAGGACCGTTCGGGGAGCTGTTTTTT.

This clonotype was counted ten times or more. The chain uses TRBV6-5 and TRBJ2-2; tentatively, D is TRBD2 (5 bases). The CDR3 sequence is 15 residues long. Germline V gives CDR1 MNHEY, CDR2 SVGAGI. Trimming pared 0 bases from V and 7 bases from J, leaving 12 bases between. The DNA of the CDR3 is TGTGCCAGCAGTTACTCGAGGCCGGACTTCGGGGAGCTGTTTTTT. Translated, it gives CASSYSRPDFGELFF.

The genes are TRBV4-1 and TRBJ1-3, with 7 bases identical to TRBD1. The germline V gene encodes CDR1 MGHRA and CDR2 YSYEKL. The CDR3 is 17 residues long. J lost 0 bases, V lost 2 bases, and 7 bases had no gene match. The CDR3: CASSQSGTAYSGNTIYF. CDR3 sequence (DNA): TGCGCCAGCAGCCAATCTGGGACAGCGTACTCTGGAAACACCATATATTTT.

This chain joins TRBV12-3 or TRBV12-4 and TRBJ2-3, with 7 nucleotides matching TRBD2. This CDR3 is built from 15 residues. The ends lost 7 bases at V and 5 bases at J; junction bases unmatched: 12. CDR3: CASTLGEGEGDTQYF. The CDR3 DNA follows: TGTGCCAGCACTCTGGGGGAGGGTGAGGGAGATACGCAGTATTTT.

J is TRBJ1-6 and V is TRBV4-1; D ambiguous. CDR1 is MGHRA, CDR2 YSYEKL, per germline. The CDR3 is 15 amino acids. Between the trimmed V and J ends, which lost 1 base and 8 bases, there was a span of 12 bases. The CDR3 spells CASSQGPGFDSPLHF. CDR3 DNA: TGCGCCAGCAGCCAAGGGCCGGGTTTCGATTCACCCCTCCACTTT.

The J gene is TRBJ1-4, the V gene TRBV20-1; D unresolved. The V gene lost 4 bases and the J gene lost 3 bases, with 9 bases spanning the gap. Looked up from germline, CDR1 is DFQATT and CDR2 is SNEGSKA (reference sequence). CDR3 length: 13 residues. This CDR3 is CSAKGSANEKLFF. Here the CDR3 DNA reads TGCAGTGCTAAGGGATCCGCTAATGAAAAACTGTTTTTT.

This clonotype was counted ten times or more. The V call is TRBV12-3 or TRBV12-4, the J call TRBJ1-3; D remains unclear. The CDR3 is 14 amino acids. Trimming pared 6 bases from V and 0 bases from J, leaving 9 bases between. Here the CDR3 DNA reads TGTGCCAGCAGCGGGATGAGCTCTGGAAACACCATATATTTT. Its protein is CASSGMSSGNTIYF.

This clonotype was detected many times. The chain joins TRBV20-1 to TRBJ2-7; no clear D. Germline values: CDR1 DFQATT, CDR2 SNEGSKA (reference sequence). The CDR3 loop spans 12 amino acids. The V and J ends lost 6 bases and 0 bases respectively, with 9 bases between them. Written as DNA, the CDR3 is TGCAGTGCCTCTAGGAGCTCCTACGAGCAGTACTTC. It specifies CSASRSSYEQYF.